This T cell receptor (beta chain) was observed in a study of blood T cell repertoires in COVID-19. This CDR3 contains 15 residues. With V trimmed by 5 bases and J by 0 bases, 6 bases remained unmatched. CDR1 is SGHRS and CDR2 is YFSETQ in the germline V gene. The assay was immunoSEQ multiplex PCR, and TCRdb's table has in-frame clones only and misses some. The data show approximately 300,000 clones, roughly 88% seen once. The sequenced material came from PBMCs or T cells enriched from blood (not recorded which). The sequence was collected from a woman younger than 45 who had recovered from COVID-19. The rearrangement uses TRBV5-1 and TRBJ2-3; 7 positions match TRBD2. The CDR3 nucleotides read TGCGCCAGCAGGGCCGGGACTATTAGCACAGATACGCAGTATTTT. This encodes CASRAGTISTDTQYF.